This T cell receptor beta chain was observed in a study of human T cells and chemical hapten exposure. As to time point: healthy volunteer bleed at 2 weeks. Whole blood, unfractionated, served as the material for total RNA extraction. This CDR3 has 15 residues. V lost 0 bases and J 5 bases, leaving 11 bases between the germline ends. Germline V gives CDR1 WSHSY, CDR2 SAAADI. This clonotype has more than one count but fewer than ten. TCRdb reanalysed the RACE reads using MiXCR and keeps one entry per CDR3 protein. The data contain 130,000 or so distinct CDR3 sequences, about 8.2% of them singletons. Sequencing input: whole blood. This TCR came from a male donor in good health. Some clones in this sample may be carry-over from other donors' samples. V is TRBV10-2 and J is TRBJ1-5, with D perhaps matching TRBD1 (6 bases). The CDR3 loop reads CASSESGAGDQPQHF. The CDR3 region has the DNA TGCGCCAGCAGTGAGTCGGGGGCAGGGGATCAGCCCCAGCATTTT.